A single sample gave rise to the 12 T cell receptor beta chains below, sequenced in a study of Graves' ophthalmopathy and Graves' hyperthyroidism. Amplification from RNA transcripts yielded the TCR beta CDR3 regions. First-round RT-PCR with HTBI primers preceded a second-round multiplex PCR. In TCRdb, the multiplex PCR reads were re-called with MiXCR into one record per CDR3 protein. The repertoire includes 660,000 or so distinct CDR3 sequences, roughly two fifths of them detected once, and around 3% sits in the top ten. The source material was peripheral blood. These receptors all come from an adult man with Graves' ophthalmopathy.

In DNA form, the CDR3 reads TGTGCCAGATTAGGACAGGGGTATGGCTACACCTTC. Translation: CARLGQGYGYTF. The chain is built from TRBV2 and TRBJ1-2; 9 bases line up with TRBD1. The CDR3 contains 12 residues. Germline lookup yields CDR1 SNHLY and CDR2 FYNNEI. Germline trimming cut 9 bases from V and 5 bases from J; bases unmatched to any gene: 4.

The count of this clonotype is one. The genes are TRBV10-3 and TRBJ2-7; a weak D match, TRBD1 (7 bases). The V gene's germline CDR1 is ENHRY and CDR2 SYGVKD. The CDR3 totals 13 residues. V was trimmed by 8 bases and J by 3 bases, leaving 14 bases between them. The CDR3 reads CAIAPGGLYEQYF. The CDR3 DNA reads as TGTGCCATCGCTCCAGGGGGACTCTACGAGCAGTACTTC.

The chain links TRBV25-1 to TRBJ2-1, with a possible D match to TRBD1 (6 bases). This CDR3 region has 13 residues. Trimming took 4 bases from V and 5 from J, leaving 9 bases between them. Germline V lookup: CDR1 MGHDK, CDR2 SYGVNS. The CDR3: CASSVNRDNEQFF. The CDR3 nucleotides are TGTGCCAGCAGTGTGAACAGGGACAATGAGCAGTTCTTC.

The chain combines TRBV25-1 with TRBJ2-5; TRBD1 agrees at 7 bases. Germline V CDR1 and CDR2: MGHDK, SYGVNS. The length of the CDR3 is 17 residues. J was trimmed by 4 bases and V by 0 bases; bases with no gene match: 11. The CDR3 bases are TGTGCCAGCAGTGAATATCGGCCCGTAGGGGGCGCAGAGACCCAGTACTTC. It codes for CASSEYRPVGGAETQYF.

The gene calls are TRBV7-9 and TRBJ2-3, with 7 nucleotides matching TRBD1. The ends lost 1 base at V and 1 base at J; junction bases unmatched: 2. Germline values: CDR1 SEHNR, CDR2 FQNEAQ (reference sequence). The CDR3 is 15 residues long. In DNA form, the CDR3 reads TGTGCCAGCAGCTTAGGGACAGGCCGCACAGATACGCAGTATTTT. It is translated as CASSLGTGRTDTQYF.

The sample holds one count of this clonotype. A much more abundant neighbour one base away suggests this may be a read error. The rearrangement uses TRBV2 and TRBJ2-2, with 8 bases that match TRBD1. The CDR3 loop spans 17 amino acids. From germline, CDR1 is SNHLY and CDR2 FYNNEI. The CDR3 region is CASTLGAGGADTGEPFF. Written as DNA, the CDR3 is TGTGCCAGCACCCTGGGGGCAGGGGGCGCGGACACCGGGGAGCCGTTTTTT.

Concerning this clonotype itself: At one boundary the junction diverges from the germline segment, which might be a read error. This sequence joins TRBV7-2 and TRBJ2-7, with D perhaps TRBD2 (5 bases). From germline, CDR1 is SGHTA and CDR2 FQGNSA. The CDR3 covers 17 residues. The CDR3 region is CVSSLGLSRGGSYEQYF. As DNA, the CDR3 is TGTGTCAGCAGCTTAGGGCTCAGTCGGGGTGGATCCTACGAGCAGTACTTC.

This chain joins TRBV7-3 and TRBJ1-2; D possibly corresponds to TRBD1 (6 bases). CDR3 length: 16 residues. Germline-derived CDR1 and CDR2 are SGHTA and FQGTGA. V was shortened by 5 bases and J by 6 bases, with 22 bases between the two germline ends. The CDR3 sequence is CASSVDDGGAGHGYTF. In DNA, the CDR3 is TGTGCCAGCAGCGTAGACGACGGGGGGGCGGGACATGGCTACACCTTC.

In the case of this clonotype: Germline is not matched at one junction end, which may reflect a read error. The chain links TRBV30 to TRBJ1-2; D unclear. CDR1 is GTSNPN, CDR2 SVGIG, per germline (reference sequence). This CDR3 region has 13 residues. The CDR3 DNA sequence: TGTACCTGGAGTTCGCAGAACAACTATGGCTACACCTTC. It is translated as CTWSSQNNYGYTF.

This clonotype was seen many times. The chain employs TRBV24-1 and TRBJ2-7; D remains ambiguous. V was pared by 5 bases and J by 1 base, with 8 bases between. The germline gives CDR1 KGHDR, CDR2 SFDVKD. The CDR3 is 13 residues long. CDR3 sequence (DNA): TGTGCCACCAGTGTACCCAATTCCTACGAGCAGTACTTC. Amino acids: CATSVPNSYEQYF.

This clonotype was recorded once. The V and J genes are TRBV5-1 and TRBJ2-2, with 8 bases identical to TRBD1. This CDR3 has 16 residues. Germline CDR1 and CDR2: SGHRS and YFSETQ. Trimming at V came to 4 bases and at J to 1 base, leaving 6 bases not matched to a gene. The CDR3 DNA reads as TGCGCCAGCAGCGGCCAGGGGGCGGGGAACACCGGGGAGCTGTTTTTT. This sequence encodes CASSGQGAGNTGELFF.

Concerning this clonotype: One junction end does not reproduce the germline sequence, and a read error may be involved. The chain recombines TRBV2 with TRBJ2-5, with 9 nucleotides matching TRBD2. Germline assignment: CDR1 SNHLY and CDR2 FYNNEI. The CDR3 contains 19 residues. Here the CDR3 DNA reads TGTGCCGGCAGTGAAGCGGGGGGACTAGCCGCCCGGTACCAAGAGACCCAGTACTTC. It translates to CAGSEAGGLAARYQETQYF.